Sequencing of this TCR beta chain was carried out in a study of blood T cell repertoires in COVID-19. Produced via immunoSEQ multiplex PCR; TCRdb's table is partial and in-frame only. The profile shows roughly 36,000 clones, approximately 87% of them singletons. Per germline, CDR1 MGHRA and CDR2 YSYEKL. The CDR3 consists of 15 residues. J lost 3 bases, V lost 1 base, and 5 bases had no gene match. The sequenced material came from peripheral blood. The V and J genes are TRBV4-1 and TRBJ2-7, with 8 bases identical to TRBD1. This TCR was sampled from a man aged 50-60 years with active or convalescent COVID-19. The chain's CDR3 is CASSQGQDRVYEQYF. The CDR3 DNA is TGCGCCAGCAGCCAAGGACAGGACAGGGTCTACGAGCAGTACTTC.